The clone carrying this T cell receptor beta chain came up many times. The data were taken from a study of T cells of healthy individuals. TCRdb itself ran the 5' RACE reads through MiXCR, one entry per CDR3 protein. The sample records 45,000 to 60,000 distinct CDR3 sequences, roughly 14% being singletons. Germline V gives CDR1 MGHRA, CDR2 YSYEKL. The junction had 9 bases not matched to a gene; V was cut back by 4 bases and J by 0 bases. The CDR3 loop spans 17 amino acids. The receptor's source is a human donor in good health. The rearrangement uses TRBV4-1 and TRBJ2-1; the match to TRBD2 covers 7 bases. The CDR3 sequence: CASSPPSGRSSYNEQFF. Here the CDR3 DNA reads TGCGCCAGCAGCCCTCCTAGCGGCCGGAGCTCCTACAATGAGCAGTTCTTC.